This passage covers 21 T cell receptor beta chains from one sample sequenced in a study of cytomegalovirus exposure and HLA in healthy donors. PCR primers comprised 60 Vbeta and 13 Jbeta primers. Profiled with immunoSEQ multiplex PCR; TCRdb holds only in-frame clones, not every one. The sample shows about 110,000 clones, around 69% of them seen only once. The specimen was PBMCs. All receptors come from a man aged 18 to 30 in good health and CMV-seronegative.

This clone was counted a single time. The rearrangement uses TRBV5-1 and TRBJ2-1; 12 positions match TRBD2. The germline V gene encodes CDR1 SGHRS and CDR2 YFSETQ. CDR3 length equals 17 residues. V shed 7 bases and J 5 bases; nucleotides not matched to a gene: 13. CDR3 in amino acids: CASGEPRLAGANNEQFF. In nucleotides, the CDR3 is TGCGCCAGCGGCGAACCTCGACTAGCGGGGGCCAACAATGAGCAGTTCTTC.

The CDR3 region has the DNA TGTGCCAGCAGTTTACCGGGACAGGGCGTCTACGAGCAGTACTTC. Its translation is CASSLPGQGVYEQYF. The V and J genes are TRBV28 and TRBJ2-7; 9 bases are shared with TRBD1. Germline assignment: CDR1 MDHEN and CDR2 SYDVKM. This CDR3 contains 15 residues. Losses at the gene ends were 2 bases for V and 3 bases for J; bases not matched to a gene: 5.

The chain recombines TRBV5-1 with TRBJ1-5; D is ambiguous. This CDR3 is built from 13 residues. CDR1 and CDR2 (germline): SGHRS, YFSETQ. Trimming pared 0 bases from V and 7 bases from J, leaving 8 bases between. CDR3: CASSLEGGQPQHF. The CDR3 coding sequence is TGCGCCAGCAGCTTGGAGGGAGGGCAGCCCCAGCATTTT.

The chain links TRBV4-1 to TRBJ2-2; the D is unclear. From germline, CDR1 is MGHRA and CDR2 YSYEKL. Trimming left V 4 bases short and J 3 bases short, with 9 bases between. There are 14 residues in the CDR3. The CDR3 DNA sequence: TGCGCCAGCAGCCGTCTCGGTTACACCGGGGAGCTGTTTTTT. Translation: CASSRLGYTGELFF.

The V and J genes are TRBV10-3 and TRBJ2-2, with 11 bases fitting TRBD1. The germline CDR1 and CDR2 sequences are ENHRY and SYGVKD. CDR3 length: 14 residues. J lost 5 bases, V lost 10 bases, and 6 bases had no gene match. The CDR3 nucleotides are TGTGCCACACAGGGACAGGGGGATACCGGGGAGCTGTTTTTT. It encodes CATQGQGDTGELFF.

This chain links TRBV7-2 with TRBJ2-7, with D maybe TRBD1 (5 bases). The germline V gene has CDR1 SGHTA and CDR2 FQGNSA. Trimming took off 0 bases at V and 0 bases at J, with 12 bases between the two ends. The CDR3 spans 16 residues. CDR3 sequence reads: CASSLAGTGPSYEQYF. The CDR3 DNA reads as TGTGCCAGCAGCTTAGCCGGAACAGGACCCTCCTACGAGCAGTACTTC. Full variable domain (rest looked up from reference TRBV7-2 and TRBJ2-7): GAGVSQSPSNKVTEKGKDVELRCDPISGHTALYWYRQSLGQGLEFLIYFQGNSAPDKSGLPSDRFSAERTGGSVSTLTIQRTQQEDSAVYLCASSLAGTGPSYEQYFGPGTRLTVT.

In its sample, this clone was seen a few times. The chain recombines TRBV25-1 with TRBJ1-2; D is unclear. Germline-derived CDR1 and CDR2 are MGHDK and SYGVNS. Trimming took 6 bases from V and 4 from J, leaving 9 bases between them. CDR3 length equals 12 residues. The CDR3 protein is CASRYSSYGYTF. The CDR3 nucleotides are TGTGCCAGCAGATACTCAAGCTATGGCTACACCTTC.

This chain uses TRBV9 with TRBJ1-5, with 8 nucleotides matching TRBD1. CDR1 is SGDLS, CDR2 YYNGEE, per germline. V lost 3 bases to trimming and J lost 5 bases; unmatched junction nucleotides: 10. This CDR3 is built from 16 residues. This CDR3 is CASSAGDRGGDQPQHF. Written as DNA, the CDR3 is TGTGCCAGCAGCGCAGGCGACAGGGGCGGGGATCAGCCCCAGCATTTT.

The chain links TRBV19 to TRBJ1-1; a weak D match, TRBD1 (5 bases). Germline V gene sequence: CDR1 LNHDA, CDR2 SQIVND (reference sequence). The CDR3 covers 13 residues. V dropped 6 bases and J dropped 6 bases, with 14 bases sitting between them. This CDR3 reads CASRGAGRPEAFF. The CDR3 region has the DNA TGTGCCAGTAGAGGGGCAGGGCGTCCTGAAGCTTTCTTT.

The chain couples TRBV28 to TRBJ1-3; possible D gene TRBD1, 5 bases. With 2 bases removed from V and 4 bases from J, the gap between germline ends came to 21 bases. The CDR3 totals 18 residues. Germline-derived CDR1 and CDR2 are MDHEN and SYDVKM. CDR3 sequence (DNA): TGTGCCAGCAGTTTAGGGGGGAGTCGCGGGGGAATGGGAAACACCATATATTTT. It encodes CASSLGGSRGGMGNTIYF.

The sample holds one count of this clone. V is TRBV18 and J is TRBJ1-3; a weak D match, TRBD1 (6 bases). Germline lookup yields CDR1 KGHSH and CDR2 LQKENI. V lost 4 bases and J 2 bases, leaving 18 bases between the germline ends. The CDR3 extends over 17 amino acids. The CDR3 DNA reads as TGTGCCAGCTCACTTGCGGTCCTCACAGGGACTGGAAACACCATATATTTT. It encodes CASSLAVLTGTGNTIYF.

J is TRBJ1-6 and V is TRBV9; a possible D gene is TRBD1 (6 bases). CDR3 length equals 15 residues. V was clipped by 1 base and J by 8 bases, with 13 bases between them. Germline V gene data show CDR1 as SGDLS and CDR2 as YYNGEE. CDR3 sequence (DNA): TGTGCCAGCAGCGTAAGACAGGCCCCAGATTCACCCCTCCACTTT. The encoded protein is CASSVRQAPDSPLHF.

This clone was found once. The chain uses TRBV4-3 and TRBJ1-1; TRBD1 agrees at 10 bases. Unmatched junction bases numbered 5, after V lost 4 bases and J lost 6 bases. The CDR3 has 14 amino acids. Germline assignment: CDR1 LGHNA and CDR2 YSLEER. CDR3 amino acids: CASSPGQGRSEAFF. CDR3 DNA sequence: TGCGCCAGCAGCCCGGGACAGGGGAGATCTGAAGCTTTCTTT.

The chain combines TRBV15 with TRBJ2-3; D remains ambiguous. V lost 1 base to trimming and J lost 0 bases, with 8 bases between them. The CDR3 is 15 amino acids. Looked up from germline, CDR1 is LNHNV and CDR2 is YYDKDF (reference sequence). The CDR3: CATSRVRQSTDTQYF. The CDR3, as DNA: TGTGCCACCAGCAGAGTCAGGCAGAGCACAGATACGCAGTATTTT.

The rearrangement uses TRBV5-1 and TRBJ1-3; D is undetermined. The V end was cut by 0 bases, the J end by 2 bases, with 12 bases between. The CDR3 is 16 residues long. The germline CDR1 and CDR2 sequences are SGHRS and YFSETQ. The CDR3 spells CASSLVPSGTGNTIYF. CDR3 DNA sequence: TGCGCCAGCAGCTTGGTTCCGTCGGGGACTGGAAACACCATATATTTT.

The V and J genes are TRBV13 and TRBJ1-4, with no clear D. Looked up from germline, CDR1 is PRHDT and CDR2 is FYEKMQ (reference sequence). There are 13 residues in the CDR3. With 5 bases removed from V and 4 bases from J, the gap between germline ends came to 8 bases. The CDR3 DNA reads as TGTGCCAGCAGCAGAAGCAATAATGAAAAACTGTTTTTT. This encodes CASSRSNNEKLFF. Full variable domain (outside the CDR3, taken from reference TRBV13 and TRBJ1-4): AAGVIQSPRHLIKEKRETATLKCYPIPRHDTVYWYQQGPGQDPQFLISFYEKMQSDKGSIPDRFSAQQFSDYHSELNMSSLELGDSALYFCASSRSNNEKLFFGSGTQLSVL.

The chain employs TRBV6-6 and TRBJ2-2; a possible D gene is TRBD1 (5 bases). Deletions cut 6 bases from V and 0 bases from J, with 11 bases between. The CDR3 spans 15 residues. Germline V gene lookup returns CDR1 MNHNY and CDR2 SVGAGI (reference sequence). The CDR3 region is CASSSTTANTGELFF. DNA for the CDR3: TGTGCCAGCAGCTCCACGACAGCGAACACCGGGGAGCTGTTTTTT.

The sample holds a few counts of this clone. The CDR3 nucleotides are TGTGCCAGTAGTTTCTCAGGGGGAACTGAAGCTTTCTTT. Encoded protein: CASSFSGGTEAFF. The chain is built from TRBV19 and TRBJ1-1, with 7 bases fitting TRBD1. Germline CDR1 LNHDA, CDR2 SQIVND (reference sequence). V gave up 5 bases and J gave up 5 bases; unmatched junction bases: 5. The CDR3 covers 13 residues.

V and J are TRBV6-5 and TRBJ2-5; D possibly corresponds to TRBD1 (6 bases). The CDR3 contains 15 residues. V was trimmed by 7 bases and J by 2 bases, leaving 17 bases between them. Germline lookup yields CDR1 MNHEY and CDR2 SVGAGI. The DNA of the CDR3 is TGTGCCAGCATCCTAAAACTCGACAGGCAAGAGACCCAGTACTTC. It yields the protein CASILKLDRQETQYF.

The V and J genes are TRBV5-4 and TRBJ2-1, with a possible D match to TRBD2 (6 bases). Looked up from germline, CDR1 is SGHNT and CDR2 is YYREEE (reference sequence). This CDR3 spans 13 amino acids. V was cut by 4 bases and J by 8 bases, with 13 bases left in between. The CDR3 region is CASSNPSGDEQFF. In DNA form, the CDR3 reads TGTGCCAGCAGCAACCCCTCGGGGGATGAGCAGTTCTTC.

The chain links TRBV6-1 to TRBJ2-6; 8 bases are shared with TRBD1. There are 18 residues in the CDR3. V lost 4 bases, J lost 3 bases, and 11 bases stayed unmatched. Germline assignment: CDR1 MNHNS and CDR2 SASEGT. The CDR3 spells CASSGWGQGAGGANVLTF. The CDR3 nucleotides are TGTGCCAGCAGTGGGTGGGGGCAGGGGGCGGGTGGGGCCAACGTCCTGACTTTC.